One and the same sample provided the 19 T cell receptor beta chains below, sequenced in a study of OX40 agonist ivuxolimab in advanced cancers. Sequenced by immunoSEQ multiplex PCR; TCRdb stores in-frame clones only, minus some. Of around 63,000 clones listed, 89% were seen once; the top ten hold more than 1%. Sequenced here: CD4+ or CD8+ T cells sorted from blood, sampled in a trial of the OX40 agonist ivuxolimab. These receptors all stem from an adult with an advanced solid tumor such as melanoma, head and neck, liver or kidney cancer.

As DNA, the CDR3 is TGTGCCAGCAGTGAAGCGTCGTACGGGCACTATGGCTACACCTTC. This encodes CASSEASYGHYGYTF. The J gene is TRBJ1-2, the V gene TRBV6-1; D ambiguous. The ends were cut back, 0 bases at V and 3 bases at J, with 11 bases in the middle. Per germline, CDR1 MNHNS and CDR2 SASEGT. The CDR3 sequence is 15 residues long.

The CDR3 loop is CASSLEQRTNSPLHF. As DNA, the CDR3 is TGTGCCAGCAGCTTAGAACAGCGAACCAATTCACCCCTCCACTTT. This chain links TRBV7-6 with TRBJ1-6, with D unclear. This CDR3 contains 15 residues. Germline V gene lookup returns CDR1 SGHVS and CDR2 FNYEAQ. With 1 base removed from V and 7 bases from J, the gap between germline ends came to 11 bases.

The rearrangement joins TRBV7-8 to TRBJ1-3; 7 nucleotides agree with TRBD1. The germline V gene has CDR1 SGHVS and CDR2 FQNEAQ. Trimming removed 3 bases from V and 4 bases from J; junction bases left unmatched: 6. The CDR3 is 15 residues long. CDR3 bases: TGTGCCAGCAGCTTTAGGGGGCCCTCCGGAAACACCATATATTTT. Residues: CASSFRGPSGNTIYF.

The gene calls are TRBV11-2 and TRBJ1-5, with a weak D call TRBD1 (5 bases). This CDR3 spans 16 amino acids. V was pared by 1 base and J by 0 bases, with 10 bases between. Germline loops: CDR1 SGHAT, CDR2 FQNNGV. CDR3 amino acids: CASSLGGAYSNQPQHF. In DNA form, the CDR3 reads TGTGCCAGCAGCTTAGGCGGGGCATATAGCAATCAGCCCCAGCATTTT.

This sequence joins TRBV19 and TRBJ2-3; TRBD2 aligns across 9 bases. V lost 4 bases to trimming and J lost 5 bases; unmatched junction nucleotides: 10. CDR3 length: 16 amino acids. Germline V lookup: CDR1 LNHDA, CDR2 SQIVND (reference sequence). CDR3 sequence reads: CASSNPRGGAVDTQYF. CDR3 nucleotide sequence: TGTGCCAGTAGTAATCCGCGCGGGGGGGCCGTAGATACGCAGTATTTT. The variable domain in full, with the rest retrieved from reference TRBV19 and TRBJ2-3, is DGGITQSPKYLFRKEGQNVTLSCEQNLNHDAMYWYRQDPGQGLRLIYYSQIVNDFQKGDIAEGYSVSREKKESFPLTVTSAQKNPTAFYLCASSNPRGGAVDTQYFGPGTRLTVL.

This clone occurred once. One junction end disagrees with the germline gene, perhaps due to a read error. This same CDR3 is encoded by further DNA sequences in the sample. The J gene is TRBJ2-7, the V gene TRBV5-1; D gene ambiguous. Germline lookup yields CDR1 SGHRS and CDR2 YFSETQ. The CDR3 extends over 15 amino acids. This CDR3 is CASSLDPGLDPPQYF. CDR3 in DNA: TGCGCCAGTAGCTTGGATCCGGGTCTAGACCCCCCGCAGTACTTC. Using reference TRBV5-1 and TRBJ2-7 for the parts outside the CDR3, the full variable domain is KAGVTQTPRYLIKTRGQQVTLSCSPISGHRSVSWYQQTPGQGLQFLFEYFSETQRNKGNFPGRFSGRQFSNSRSEMNVSTLELGDSALYLCASSLDPGLDPPQYFGPGTRLTVT.

The CDR3 DNA sequence: TGTGCCAGCAGCTTCGCCGGGTCCTACAATGAGCAGTTCTTC. Encoded protein: CASSFAGSYNEQFF. V and J are TRBV11-3 and TRBJ2-1; D gene unclear. The CDR3 is 14 residues long. Deletions cut 3 bases from V and 1 base from J, with 7 bases between. From germline, CDR1 is SGHNT and CDR2 YENEEA.

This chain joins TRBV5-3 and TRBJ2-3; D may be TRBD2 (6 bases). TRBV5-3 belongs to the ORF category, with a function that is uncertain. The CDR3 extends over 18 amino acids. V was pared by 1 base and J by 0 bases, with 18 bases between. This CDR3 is CARSLRYSSDLSTDTQYF. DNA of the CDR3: TGTGCCAGAAGCTTGAGGTACTCTAGCGACCTTAGCACAGATACGCAGTATTTT.

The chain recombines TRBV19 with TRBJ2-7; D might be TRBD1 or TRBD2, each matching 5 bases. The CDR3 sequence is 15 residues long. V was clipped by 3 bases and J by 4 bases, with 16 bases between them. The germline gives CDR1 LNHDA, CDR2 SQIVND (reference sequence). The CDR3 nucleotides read TGTGCCAGTAGTATTACAATCGGGGCAGTTTACGAGCAGTACTTC. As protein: CASSITIGAVYEQYF.

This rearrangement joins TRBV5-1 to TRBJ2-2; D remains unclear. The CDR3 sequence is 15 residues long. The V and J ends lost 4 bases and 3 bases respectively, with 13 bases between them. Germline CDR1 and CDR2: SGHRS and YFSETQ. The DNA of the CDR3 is TGCGCCAGCAGCCCCCAGACACTGGACACCGGGGAGCTGTTTTTT. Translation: CASSPQTLDTGELFF. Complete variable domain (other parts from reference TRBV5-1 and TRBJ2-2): KAGVTQTPRYLIKTRGQQVTLSCSPISGHRSVSWYQQTPGQGLQFLFEYFSETQRNKGNFPGRFSGRQFSNSRSEMNVSTLELGDSALYLCASSPQTLDTGELFFGEGSRLTVL.

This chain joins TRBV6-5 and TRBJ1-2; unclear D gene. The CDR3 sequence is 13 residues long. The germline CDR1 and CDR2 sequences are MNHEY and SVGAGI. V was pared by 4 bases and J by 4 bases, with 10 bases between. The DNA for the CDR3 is TGTGCCAGCAGTTTGAGGGTTCCCTATGGCTACACCTTC. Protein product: CASSLRVPYGYTF.

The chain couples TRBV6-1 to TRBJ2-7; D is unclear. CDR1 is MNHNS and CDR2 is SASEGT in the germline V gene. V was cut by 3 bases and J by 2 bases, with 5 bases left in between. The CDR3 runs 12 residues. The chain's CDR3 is CASSDGPYEQYF. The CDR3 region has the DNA TGTGCCAGCAGTGACGGCCCCTACGAGCAGTACTTC.

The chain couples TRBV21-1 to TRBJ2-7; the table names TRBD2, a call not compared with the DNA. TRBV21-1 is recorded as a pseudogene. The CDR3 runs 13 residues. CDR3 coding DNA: TGTGCCAGCAGCAAGGGCGGGGCCAACGAGCAGTACTTC. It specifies CASSKGGANEQYF.

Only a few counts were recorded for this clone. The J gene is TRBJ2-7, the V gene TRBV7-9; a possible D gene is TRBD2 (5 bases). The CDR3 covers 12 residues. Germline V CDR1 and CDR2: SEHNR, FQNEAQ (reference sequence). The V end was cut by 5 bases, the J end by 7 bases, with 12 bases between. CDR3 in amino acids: CASSPVRGEQYF. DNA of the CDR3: TGTGCCAGCAGCCCGGTACGGGGAGAGCAGTACTTC. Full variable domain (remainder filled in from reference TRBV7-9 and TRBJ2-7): DTGVSQNPRHKITKRGQNVTFRCDPISEHNRLYWYRQTLGQGPEFLTYFQNEAQLEKSRLLSDRFSAERPKGSFSTLEIQRTEQGDSAMYLCASSPVRGEQYFGPGTRLTVT.

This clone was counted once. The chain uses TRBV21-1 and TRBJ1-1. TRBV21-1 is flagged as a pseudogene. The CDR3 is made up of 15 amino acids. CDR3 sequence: CASSPAEGLNTEAFF. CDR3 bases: TGTGCCAGCAGCCCTGCAGAGGGACTGAACACTGAAGCTTTCTTT.

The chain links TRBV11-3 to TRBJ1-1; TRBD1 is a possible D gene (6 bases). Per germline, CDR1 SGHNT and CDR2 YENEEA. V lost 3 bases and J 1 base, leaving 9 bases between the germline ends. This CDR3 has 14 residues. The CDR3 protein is CASSFGGSNTEAFF. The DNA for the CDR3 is TGTGCCAGCAGCTTTGGGGGCTCGAACACTGAAGCTTTCTTT.

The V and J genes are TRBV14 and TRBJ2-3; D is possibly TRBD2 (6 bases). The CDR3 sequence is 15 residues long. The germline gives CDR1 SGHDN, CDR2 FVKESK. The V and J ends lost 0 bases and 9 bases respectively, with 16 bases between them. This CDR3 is CASSQDRVLGRTQYF. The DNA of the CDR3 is TGTGCCAGCAGCCAAGATCGGGTCCTTGGGAGGACGCAGTATTTT.

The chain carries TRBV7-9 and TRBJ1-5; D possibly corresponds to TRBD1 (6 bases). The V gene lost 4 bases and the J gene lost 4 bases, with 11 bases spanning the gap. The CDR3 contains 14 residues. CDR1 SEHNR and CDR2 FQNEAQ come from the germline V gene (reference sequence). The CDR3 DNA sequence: TGTGCCAGCAGCTCCGGGACATCAAATCAGCCCCAGCATTTT. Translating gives CASSSGTSNQPQHF.

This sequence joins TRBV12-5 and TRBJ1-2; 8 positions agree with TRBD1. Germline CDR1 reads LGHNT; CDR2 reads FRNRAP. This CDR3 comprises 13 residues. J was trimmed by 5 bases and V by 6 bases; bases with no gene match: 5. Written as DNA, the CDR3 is TGTGCTAGTGGACCTGGACAGGGATATGGCTACACCTTC. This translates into CASGPGQGYGYTF.